The 6 T cell receptor beta chains below were found in one sample sequenced in a study of shared clonotypes between healthy human individuals. Using immunoSEQ multiplex PCR, the repertoire was profiled, and TCRdb retains in-frame clones only, with some absent. The table shows over a million clones, with about 80% occurring only once. Source material: memory CD4+ T cells from PBMCs. Subset given: CD45RA-negative fraction. The receptor source for this set is a man aged 18 to 29 in good health. Some clones in this sample may be carry-over from other donors' samples.

The CDR3, as DNA: TGTGCCAGCACCTCCTCCGCCCGGGACAAATCCTACGAGCAGTACTTC. Translated, it gives CASTSSARDKSYEQYF. The chain joins TRBV18 to TRBJ2-7, with a tentative D call TRBD1 (6 bases). This CDR3 is built from 16 residues. Trimming took 8 bases from V and 1 from J, leaving 21 bases between them. Germline assignment: CDR1 KGHSH and CDR2 LQKENI.

This clone was seen just once. The chain employs TRBV5-4 and TRBJ2-1; 9 positions match TRBD2. With V trimmed by 7 bases and J by 5 bases, 13 bases remained unmatched. CDR1 SGHNT and CDR2 YYREEE come from the germline V gene (reference sequence). The CDR3 contains 16 residues. CDR3 coding DNA: TGTGCCAGCGGGACCCCAGCGGGAGGTACCCACAATGAGCAGTTCTTC. Its protein product is CASGTPAGGTHNEQFF.

The chain employs TRBV29-1 and TRBJ2-1, with 9 bases lining up with TRBD1. After removal of 7 bases from V and 2 bases from J, the junction contained 9 bases not matched to a gene. Germline loops: CDR1 SQVTM, CDR2 ANQGSEA. CDR3 length: 15 amino acids. In DNA form, the CDR3 reads TGCAGCGCCCGGGGTACAGGGGGCGCCTACAATGAGCAGTTCTTC. It codes for CSARGTGGAYNEQFF.

CDR3 residues: CASRSGVFSGNTIYF. The CDR3 DNA reads TGTGCCAGCAGGTCAGGGGTATTCTCTGGAAACACCATATATTTT. J is TRBJ1-3 and V is TRBV2; a weak D match, TRBD1 (6 bases). The CDR3 is made up of 15 amino acids. CDR1 SNHLY and CDR2 FYNNEI come from the germline V gene. V dropped 6 bases and J dropped 0 bases, with 12 bases sitting between them.

Concerning this clone: Other nucleotide sequences in the sample specify the same CDR3. This sequence joins TRBV6-5 and TRBJ1-2, with unresolved D. Trimming left V 4 bases short and J 5 bases short, with 5 bases between. CDR1 MNHEY and CDR2 SVGAGI come from the germline V gene. The CDR3 runs to 11 residues. The DNA for the CDR3 is TGTGCCAGCAGTTCGTCATATGGCTACACCTTC. Translated, it gives CASSSSYGYTF.

The chain couples TRBV27 to TRBJ1-5; D is unclear. Germline V gene lookup returns CDR1 MNHEY and CDR2 SMNVEV (reference sequence). Trimming cost V 3 bases and J 3 bases, with 18 bases left between them. CDR3 length: 17 amino acids. The DNA for the CDR3 is TGTGCCAGCAGTTTGGGGTCTGGACCCCTCAACAATCAGCCCCAGCATTTT. Translating gives CASSLGSGPLNNQPQHF.